Detailed here is one T cell receptor beta chain. This sample is part of a study of blood T cell repertoires in COVID-19. Study-wide context: The samples span acute and convalescent COVID-19 from the United States, Italy and Spain. T cells, B-cell-depleted T cells, or PBMCs supplied cDNA or gDNA.

Per the study methods: Amplification of reference gene primers was used by the study to estimate nucleated cell counts. Profiling relied on immunoSEQ multiplex PCR, and the TCRdb table lists in-frame clones only, not all of them. V, J and clone size are those of that table, while D and trimming were read from the DNA. The top ten hold around 4% of the sample, which has more than 15,000 clones, 91% seen once. The CDR3 covers 14 residues. This TCR was recovered from a human donor in a cohort sampled during active COVID-19. The sequencing sample was made of peripheral blood. This chain uses TRBV21-1 with TRBJ1-5. TRBV21-1 is described as a pseudogene. CDR3 protein: CASSRTVRYRPQHF. For the CDR3, the DNA is TGTGCCAGCAGCAGAACGGTACGATATCGACCCCAGCATTTT.